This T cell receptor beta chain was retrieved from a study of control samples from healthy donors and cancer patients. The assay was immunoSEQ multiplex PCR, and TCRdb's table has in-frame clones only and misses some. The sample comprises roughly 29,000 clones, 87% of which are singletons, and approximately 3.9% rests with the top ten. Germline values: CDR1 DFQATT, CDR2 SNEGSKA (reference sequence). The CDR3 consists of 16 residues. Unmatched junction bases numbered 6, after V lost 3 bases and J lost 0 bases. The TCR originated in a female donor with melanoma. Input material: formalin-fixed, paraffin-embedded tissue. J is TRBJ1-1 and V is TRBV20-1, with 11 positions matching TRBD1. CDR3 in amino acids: CSASTGTGGLNTEAFF. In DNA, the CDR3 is TGCAGTGCTAGTACCGGGACAGGGGGACTGAACACTGAAGCTTTCTTT.